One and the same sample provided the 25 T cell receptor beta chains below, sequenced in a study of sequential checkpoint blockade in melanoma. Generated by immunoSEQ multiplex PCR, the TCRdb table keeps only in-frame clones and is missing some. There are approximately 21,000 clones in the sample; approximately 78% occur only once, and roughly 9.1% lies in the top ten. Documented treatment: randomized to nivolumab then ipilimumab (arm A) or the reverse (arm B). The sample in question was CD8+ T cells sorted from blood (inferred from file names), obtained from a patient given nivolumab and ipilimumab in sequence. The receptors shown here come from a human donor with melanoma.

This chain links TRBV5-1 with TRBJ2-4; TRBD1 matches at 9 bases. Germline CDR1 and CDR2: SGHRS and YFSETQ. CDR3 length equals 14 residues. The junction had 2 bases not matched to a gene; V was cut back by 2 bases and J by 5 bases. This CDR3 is CASSFGDRENIQYF. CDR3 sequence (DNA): TGCGCCAGCAGCTTCGGGGACAGGGAAAACATTCAGTACTTC.

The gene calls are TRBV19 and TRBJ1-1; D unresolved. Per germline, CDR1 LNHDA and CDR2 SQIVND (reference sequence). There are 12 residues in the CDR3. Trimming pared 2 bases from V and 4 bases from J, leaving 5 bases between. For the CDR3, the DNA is TGTGCCAGTAGTATACAAGCCACTGAAGCTTTCTTT. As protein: CASSIQATEAFF. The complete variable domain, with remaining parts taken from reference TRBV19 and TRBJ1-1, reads DGGITQSPKYLFRKEGQNVTLSCEQNLNHDAMYWYRQDPGQGLRLIYYSQIVNDFQKGDIAEGYSVSREKKESFPLTVTSAQKNPTAFYLCASSIQATEAFFGQGTRLTVV.

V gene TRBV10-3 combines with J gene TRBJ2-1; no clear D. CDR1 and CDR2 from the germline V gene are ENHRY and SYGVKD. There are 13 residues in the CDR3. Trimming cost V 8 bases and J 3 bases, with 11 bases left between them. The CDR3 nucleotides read TGTGCCATCCTGAGGTCAGACTACAATGAGCAGTTCTTC. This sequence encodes CAILRSDYNEQFF.

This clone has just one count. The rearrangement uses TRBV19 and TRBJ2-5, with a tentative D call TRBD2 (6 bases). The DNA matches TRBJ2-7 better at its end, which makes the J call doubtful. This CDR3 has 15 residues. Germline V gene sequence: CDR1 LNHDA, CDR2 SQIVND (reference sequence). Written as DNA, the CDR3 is TGTGCCAGTAGTACGTTGGAGGGCCTCTCCTACGAGCAGTACTTC. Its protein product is CASSTLEGLSYEQYF.

CDR3 DNA sequence: TGCGCCAGCAGCCAAACAGGGGAAAGCAATCAGCCCCAGCATTTT. Its translation: CASSQTGESNQPQHF. The chain has TRBV4-3 and TRBJ1-5; 7 nucleotides agree with TRBD1. Looked up from germline, CDR1 is LGHNA and CDR2 is YSLEER. This CDR3 region has 15 residues. The V gene end was trimmed by 2 bases and the J gene end by 1 base; junction bases not matched to a gene: 2.

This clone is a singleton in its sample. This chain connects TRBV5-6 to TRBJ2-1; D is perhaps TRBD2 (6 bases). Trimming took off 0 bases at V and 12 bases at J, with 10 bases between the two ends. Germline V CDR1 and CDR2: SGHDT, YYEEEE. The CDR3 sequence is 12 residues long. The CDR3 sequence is CASSLGGGGQFF. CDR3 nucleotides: TGTGCCAGCAGCTTGGGGGGAGGAGGGCAGTTCTTC.

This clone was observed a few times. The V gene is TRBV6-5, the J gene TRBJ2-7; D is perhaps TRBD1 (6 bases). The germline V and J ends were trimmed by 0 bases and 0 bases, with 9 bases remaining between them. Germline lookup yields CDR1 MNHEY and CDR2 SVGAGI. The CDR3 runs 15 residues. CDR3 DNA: TGTGCCAGCAGTTACTCTCTGGACAGCTCCTACGAGCAGTACTTC. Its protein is CASSYSLDSSYEQYF.

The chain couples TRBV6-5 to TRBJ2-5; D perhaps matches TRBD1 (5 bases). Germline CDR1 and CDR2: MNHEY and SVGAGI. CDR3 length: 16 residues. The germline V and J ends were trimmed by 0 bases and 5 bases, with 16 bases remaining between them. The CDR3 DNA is TGTGCCAGCAGTTACTCGAAAAAGGGGTTTGGGGAGACCCAGTACTTC. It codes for CASSYSKKGFGETQYF.

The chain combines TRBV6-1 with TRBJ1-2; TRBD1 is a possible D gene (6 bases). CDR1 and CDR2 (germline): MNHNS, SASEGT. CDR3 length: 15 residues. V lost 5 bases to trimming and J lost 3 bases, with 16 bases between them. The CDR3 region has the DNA TGTGCCAGCAGTCCGGGGGGGCCCTCGGACTATGGCTACACCTTC. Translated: CASSPGGPSDYGYTF.

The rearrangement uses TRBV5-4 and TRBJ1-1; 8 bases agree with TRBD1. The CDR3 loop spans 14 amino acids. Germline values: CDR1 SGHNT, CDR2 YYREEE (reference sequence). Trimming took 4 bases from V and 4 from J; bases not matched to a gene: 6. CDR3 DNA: TGTGCCAGCAGCCAACGGACAGGGAGCACTGAAGCTTTCTTT. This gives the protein CASSQRTGSTEAFF.

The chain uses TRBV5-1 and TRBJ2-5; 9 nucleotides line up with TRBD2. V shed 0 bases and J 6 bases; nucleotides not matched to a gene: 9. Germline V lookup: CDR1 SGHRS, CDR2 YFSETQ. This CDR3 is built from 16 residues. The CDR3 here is CASSLVLAGDKKTQYF. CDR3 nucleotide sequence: TGCGCCAGCAGCTTGGTTTTAGCGGGAGATAAGAAGACCCAGTACTTC.

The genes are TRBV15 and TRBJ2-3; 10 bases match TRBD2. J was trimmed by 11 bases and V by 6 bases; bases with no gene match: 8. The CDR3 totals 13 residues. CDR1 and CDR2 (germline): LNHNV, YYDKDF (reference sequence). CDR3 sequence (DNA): TGTGCCACCAGGGCAGCGGGGGGGTCTAGGCAGTATTTT. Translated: CATRAAGGSRQYF.

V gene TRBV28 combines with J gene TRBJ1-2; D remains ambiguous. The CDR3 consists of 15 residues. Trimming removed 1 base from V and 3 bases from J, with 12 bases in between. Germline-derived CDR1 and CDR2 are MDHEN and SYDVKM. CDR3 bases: TGTGCCAGCAGTTTATTGTCGGCGGTATACTATGGCTACACCTTC. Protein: CASSLLSAVYYGYTF.

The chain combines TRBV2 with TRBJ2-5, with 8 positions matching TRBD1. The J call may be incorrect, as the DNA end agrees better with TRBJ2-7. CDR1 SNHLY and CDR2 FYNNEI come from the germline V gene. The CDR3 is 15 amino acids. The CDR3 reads CASMWEAGGVDEQYF. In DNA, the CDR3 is TGTGCCAGCATGTGGGAAGCAGGGGGCGTCGACGAGCAGTACTTC.

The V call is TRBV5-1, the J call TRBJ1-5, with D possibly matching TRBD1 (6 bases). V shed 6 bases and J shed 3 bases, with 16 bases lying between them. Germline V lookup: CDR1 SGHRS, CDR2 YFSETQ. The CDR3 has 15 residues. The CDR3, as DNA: TGCGCCAGCAAACGTGAACAGGGCTCCAATCAGCCCCAGCATTTT. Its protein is CASKREQGSNQPQHF.

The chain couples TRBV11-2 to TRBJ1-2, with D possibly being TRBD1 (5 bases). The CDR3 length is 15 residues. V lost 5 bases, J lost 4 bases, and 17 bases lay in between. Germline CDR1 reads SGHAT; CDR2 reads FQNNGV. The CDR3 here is CASSTENRSTYGYTF. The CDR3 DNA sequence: TGTGCCAGCAGCACTGAAAACAGGAGTACCTATGGCTACACCTTC.

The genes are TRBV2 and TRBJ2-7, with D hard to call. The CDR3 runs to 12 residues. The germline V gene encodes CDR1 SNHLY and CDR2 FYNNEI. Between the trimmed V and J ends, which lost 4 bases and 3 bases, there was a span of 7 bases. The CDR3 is CASSVVVYEQYF. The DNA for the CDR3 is TGTGCCAGCAGTGTAGTGGTCTACGAGCAGTACTTC.

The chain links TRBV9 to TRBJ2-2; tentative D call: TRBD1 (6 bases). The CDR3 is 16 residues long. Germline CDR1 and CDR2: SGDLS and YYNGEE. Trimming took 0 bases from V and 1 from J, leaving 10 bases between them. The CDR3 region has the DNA TGTGCCAGCAGCGTAGAGACGACAGGGAACACCGGGGAGCTGTTTTTT. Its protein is CASSVETTGNTGELFF.

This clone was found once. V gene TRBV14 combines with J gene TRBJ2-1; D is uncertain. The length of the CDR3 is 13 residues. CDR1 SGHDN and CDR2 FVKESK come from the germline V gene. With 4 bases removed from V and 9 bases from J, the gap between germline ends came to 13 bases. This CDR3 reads CASSLIQYGEQFF. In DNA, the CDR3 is TGTGCCAGCAGCCTTATACAGTATGGTGAGCAGTTCTTC. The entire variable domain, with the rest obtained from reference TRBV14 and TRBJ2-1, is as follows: EAGVTQFPSHSVIEKGQTVTLRCDPISGHDNLYWYRRVMGKEIKFLLHFVKESKQDESGMPNNRFLAERTGGTYSTLKVQPAELEDSGVYFCASSLIQYGEQFFGPGTRLTVL.

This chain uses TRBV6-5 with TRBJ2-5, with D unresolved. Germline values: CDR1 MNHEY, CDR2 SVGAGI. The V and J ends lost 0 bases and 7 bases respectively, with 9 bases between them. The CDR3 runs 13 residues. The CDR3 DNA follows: TGTGCCAGCAGTTACTCCCGTCTCCGGACCCAGTACTTC. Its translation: CASSYSRLRTQYF.

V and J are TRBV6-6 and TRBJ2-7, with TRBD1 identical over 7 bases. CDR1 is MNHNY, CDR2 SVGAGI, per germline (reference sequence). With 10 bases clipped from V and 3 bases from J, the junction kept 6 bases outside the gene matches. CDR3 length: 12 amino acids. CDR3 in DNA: TGTGCCACCTCAGCAGGGGGCTACGAGCAGTACTTC. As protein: CATSAGGYEQYF.

This CDR3 reads CASSFQITGELFF. The CDR3 nucleotides read TGTGCCAGCAGTTTCCAGATCACCGGGGAGCTGTTTTTT. V is TRBV27 and J is TRBJ2-2, with no clear D. V was cut by 3 bases and J by 4 bases, with 6 bases left in between. Germline V gene lookup returns CDR1 MNHEY and CDR2 SMNVEV (reference sequence). The CDR3 has 13 amino acids.

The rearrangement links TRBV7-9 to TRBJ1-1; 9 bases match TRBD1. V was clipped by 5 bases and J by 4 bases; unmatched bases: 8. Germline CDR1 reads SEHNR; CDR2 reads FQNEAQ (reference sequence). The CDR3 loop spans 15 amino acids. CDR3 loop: CASSPRTGVGTEAFF. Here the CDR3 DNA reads TGTGCCAGCAGCCCTAGGACAGGGGTGGGCACTGAAGCTTTCTTT.

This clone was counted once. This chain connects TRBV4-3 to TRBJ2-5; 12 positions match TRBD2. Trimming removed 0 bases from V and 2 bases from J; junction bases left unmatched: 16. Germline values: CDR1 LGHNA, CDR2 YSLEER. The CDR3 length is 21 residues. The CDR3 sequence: CASSQDVAWTSGAGGQETQYF. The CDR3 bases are TGCGCCAGCAGCCAAGATGTGGCGTGGACTAGCGGGGCCGGGGGGCAAGAGACCCAGTACTTC.

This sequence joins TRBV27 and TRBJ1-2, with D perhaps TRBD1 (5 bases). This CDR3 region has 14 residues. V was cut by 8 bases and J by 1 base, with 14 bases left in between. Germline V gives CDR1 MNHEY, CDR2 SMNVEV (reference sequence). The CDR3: CASSEGLFNYGYTF. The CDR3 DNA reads TGTGCCAGCTCTGAGGGACTTTTTAACTATGGCTACACCTTC.